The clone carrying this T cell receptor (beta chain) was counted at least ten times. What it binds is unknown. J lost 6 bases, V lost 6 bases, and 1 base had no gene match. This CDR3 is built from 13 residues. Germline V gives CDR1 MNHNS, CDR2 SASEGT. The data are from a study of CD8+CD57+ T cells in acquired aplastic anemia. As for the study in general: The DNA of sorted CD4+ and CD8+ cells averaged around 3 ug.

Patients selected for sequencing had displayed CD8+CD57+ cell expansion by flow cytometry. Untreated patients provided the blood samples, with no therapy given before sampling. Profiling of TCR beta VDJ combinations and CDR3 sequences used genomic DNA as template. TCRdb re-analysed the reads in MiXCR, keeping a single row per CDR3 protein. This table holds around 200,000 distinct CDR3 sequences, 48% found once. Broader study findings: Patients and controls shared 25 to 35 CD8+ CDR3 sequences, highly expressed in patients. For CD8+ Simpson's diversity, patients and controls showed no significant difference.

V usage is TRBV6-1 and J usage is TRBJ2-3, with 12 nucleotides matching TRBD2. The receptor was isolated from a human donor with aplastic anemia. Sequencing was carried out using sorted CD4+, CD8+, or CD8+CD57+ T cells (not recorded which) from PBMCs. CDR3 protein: CASRGTSGDTQYF. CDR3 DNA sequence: TGTGCCAGCAGAGGGACTAGCGGGGATACGCAGTATTTT.